This T cell receptor (beta chain) was found in a study of identifying expanded T cells in peripheral blood. Of note for this clone: Antigen specificity is unknown.

Here immunoSEQ multiplex PCR was the method, and the copy in TCRdb shows in-frame clones only, minus some. The sample holds over 90,000 clones, around 88% seen once. Study-wide results and caveats: Variance in clone template counts between approximately two-week samples significantly increased with total template count across all healthy donors. Over around two and four weeks, about 15 and 19 clones changed, versus 1.2 between replicates.

Sequenced material: blood. The clonotype comes from a person between 18 and 75 years old in good health.

This chain's CDR3 is CASSLSNRPNSPLHF. CDR3 nucleotides: TGTGCCAGCAGTTTAAGCAACAGGCCTAATTCACCCCTCCACTTT. The chain has TRBV27 and TRBJ1-6; tentatively, D is TRBD1 (5 bases). The V end lost 2 bases, the J end lost 6 bases, and 11 bases lay between the germline ends. This CDR3 contains 15 residues. CDR1 and CDR2 from the germline V gene are MNHEY and SMNVEV (reference sequence).